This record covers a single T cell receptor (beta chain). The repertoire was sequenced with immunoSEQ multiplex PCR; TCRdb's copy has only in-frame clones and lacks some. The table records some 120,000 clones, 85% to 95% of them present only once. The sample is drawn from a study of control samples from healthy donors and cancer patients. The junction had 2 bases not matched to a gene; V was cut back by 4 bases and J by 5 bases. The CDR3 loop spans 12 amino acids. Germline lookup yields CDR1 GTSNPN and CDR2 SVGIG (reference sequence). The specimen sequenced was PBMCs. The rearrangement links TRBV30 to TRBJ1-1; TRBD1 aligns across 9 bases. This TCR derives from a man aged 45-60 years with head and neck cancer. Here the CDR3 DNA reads TGTGCCTGGAACAGGGGGCAAACTGAAGCTTTCTTT. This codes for CAWNRGQTEAFF. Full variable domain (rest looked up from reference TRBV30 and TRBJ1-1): SQTIHQWPATLVQPVGSPLSLECTVEGTSNPNLYWYRQAAGRGLQLLFYSVGIGQISSEVPQNLSASRPQDRQFILSSKKLLLSDSGFYLCAWNRGQTEAFFGQGTRLTVV.